These 19 T cell receptor beta chains originate from one sample sequenced in a study of cytomegalovirus exposure and HLA in healthy donors (dated by TCRdb to about 2017). Library generation was performed with the immunoSEQ multiplex PCR assay. For the multiplex PCR, a mixture combining 60 forward primers for TCR Vbeta segments and 13 reverse primers for TCR Jbeta segments was used. Here the immuneACCESS table is served through TCRdb, limited to in-frame sequences with V and J called. Missing clones are a known gap in these copies; in checked studies unresolved V genes cover under half, and the rest lacks a known reason. The sample has some 130,000 clones on record, more than 60% of them singletons. Around 1.9% of the sample comes from the top ten. Sequencing was performed on PBMCs. The receptors here all came from a woman aged 40 to 49 in good health and CMV-seronegative.

This chain joins TRBV9 and TRBJ2-2; 9 bases are a match to TRBD1. CDR3 length: 16 residues. V lost 0 bases to trimming and J lost 7 bases; unmatched junction nucleotides: 7. CDR1 is SGDLS, CDR2 YYNGEE, per germline. CDR3 bases: TGTGCCAGCAGCGTAGAAAACAGGGGGCTTTTCGGGGAGCTGTTTTTT. Translation gives CASSVENRGLFGELFF.

This chain joins TRBV27 and TRBJ1-2; TRBD1 aligns across 7 bases. Germline trimming cut 7 bases from V and 7 bases from J; bases unmatched to any gene: 12. The CDR3 runs 14 residues. Germline lookup yields CDR1 MNHEY and CDR2 SMNVEV (reference sequence). CDR3 sequence: CASNFGQGESGYTF. For the CDR3, the DNA is TGTGCCAGCAATTTTGGCCAGGGGGAGAGTGGCTACACCTTC.

This rearrangement joins TRBV25-1 to TRBJ1-4, with D unclear. Germline V lookup: CDR1 MGHDK, CDR2 SYGVNS. The CDR3 is made up of 15 amino acids. Trimming took off 1 base at V and 3 bases at J, with 9 bases between the two ends. The CDR3 sequence: CASSEFQNSNEKLFF. In DNA, the CDR3 is TGTGCCAGCAGTGAATTTCAGAATTCTAATGAAAAACTGTTTTTT.

This sequence joins TRBV25-1 and TRBJ2-2, with D unresolved. Germline CDR1 and CDR2: MGHDK and SYGVNS. V was clipped by 7 bases and J by 1 base, with 16 bases between them. This CDR3 is built from 16 residues. CDR3 sequence (DNA): TGTGCCAGCACGGCTACCGGGTTGGGGAACACCGGGGAGCTGTTTTTT. Amino acids: CASTATGLGNTGELFF.

The rearrangement joins TRBV12-5 to TRBJ2-5; 16 bases map to TRBD2. In germline, CDR1 is LGHNT, CDR2 FRNRAP. This CDR3 region has 16 residues. Germline trimming cut 6 bases from V and 5 bases from J; bases unmatched to any gene: 6. This chain's CDR3 is CASGSGTSGGVETQYF. The CDR3 bases are TGTGCTAGTGGCTCTGGGACTAGCGGGGGGGTGGAGACCCAGTACTTC.

The genes are TRBV6-5 and TRBJ2-7; 10 bases are shared with TRBD1. CDR1 is MNHEY and CDR2 is SVGAGI in the germline V gene. This CDR3 is built from 13 residues. V lost 5 bases, J lost 6 bases, and 4 bases stayed unmatched. This CDR3 reads CASSARTGGEQYF. The CDR3 DNA follows: TGTGCCAGCAGTGCGAGGACAGGGGGCGAGCAGTACTTC.

The chain joins TRBV19 to TRBJ2-1, with D possibly matching TRBD1 (5 bases). V shed 3 bases and J shed 2 bases, with 8 bases lying between them. The CDR3 sequence is 14 residues long. The germline V gene encodes CDR1 LNHDA and CDR2 SQIVND (reference sequence). The CDR3 DNA is TGTGCCAGTAGTATCCTGACAGCCTACAATGAGCAGTTCTTC. Translating it yields CASSILTAYNEQFF.

V is TRBV6-1 and J is TRBJ2-3; 9 bases are a match to TRBD1. Germline lookup yields CDR1 MNHNS and CDR2 SASEGT. V trimming: 6 bases; J trimming: 0 bases; junction bases outside the gene matches: 4. This CDR3 comprises 15 residues. CDR3 sequence reads: CASSVGQGSTDTQYF. The CDR3 DNA follows: TGTGCCAGCAGCGTGGGACAGGGCAGCACAGATACGCAGTATTTT.

V gene TRBV7-2 combines with J gene TRBJ1-6, with D maybe TRBD1 (5 bases). CDR1 is SGHTA and CDR2 is FQGNSA in the germline V gene. The CDR3 is 15 residues long. V shed 6 bases and J shed 8 bases, with 17 bases lying between them. The CDR3 reads CASSNRPGGDSPLHF. CDR3 DNA sequence: TGTGCCAGCAGTAACAGGCCGGGCGGGGATTCACCCCTCCACTTT.

This chain joins TRBV19 and TRBJ1-4; D gene ambiguous. CDR1 is LNHDA, CDR2 SQIVND, per germline (reference sequence). V gave up 9 bases and J gave up 7 bases, with 18 bases separating them. The CDR3 has 14 residues. The CDR3 nucleotides are TGTGCCAGCGCCCCCCGCGCGGATGGTGAAAAACTGTTTTTT. Residues: CASAPRADGEKLFF. The variable domain in full, with the rest retrieved from reference TRBV19 and TRBJ1-4, is DGGITQSPKYLFRKEGQNVTLSCEQNLNHDAMYWYRQDPGQGLRLIYYSQIVNDFQKGDIAEGYSVSREKKESFPLTVTSAQKNPTAFYLCASAPRADGEKLFFGSGTQLSVL.

The chain recombines TRBV4-1 with TRBJ1-1, with D tentatively TRBD1 (5 bases). CDR1 MGHRA and CDR2 YSYEKL come from the germline V gene. Deletions cut 0 bases from V and 5 bases from J, with 16 bases between. The CDR3 runs to 16 residues. The CDR3 sequence: CASSQDQGSSWTEAFF. The CDR3, as DNA: TGCGCCAGCAGCCAAGATCAGGGCTCCAGTTGGACTGAAGCTTTCTTT.

This clone was found a few times. The chain uses TRBV14 and TRBJ2-7; D remains ambiguous. Germline values: CDR1 SGHDN, CDR2 FVKESK. This CDR3 has 13 amino acids. V lost 0 bases, J lost 1 base, and 4 bases lay in between. CDR3 sequence reads: CASSQDLSYEQYF. The CDR3 nucleotides read TGTGCCAGCAGCCAAGATCTGTCCTACGAGCAGTACTTC.

The chain links TRBV9 to TRBJ2-7, with 7 bases aligning to TRBD2. The CDR3 sequence is 16 residues long. The ends lost 4 bases at V and 0 bases at J; junction bases unmatched: 10. Germline CDR1 SGDLS, CDR2 YYNGEE. For the CDR3, the DNA is TGTGCCAGCAGCTCTGGCGATTTAGCGGGCTCCTACGAGCAGTACTTC. Translating gives CASSSGDLAGSYEQYF.

This chain joins TRBV2 and TRBJ2-7, with a weak D call TRBD1 (5 bases). The germline CDR1 and CDR2 sequences are SNHLY and FYNNEI. The CDR3 is 14 amino acids. V was trimmed by 4 bases and J by 2 bases, leaving 12 bases between them. The CDR3 nucleotides are TGTGCCAGCAGTGGTTCGACAGTAACCTACGAGCAGTACTTC. Its translation: CASSGSTVTYEQYF. The variable domain in full, with the rest retrieved from reference TRBV2 and TRBJ2-7, is EPEVTQTPSHQVTQMGQEVILRCVPISNHLYFYWYRQILGQKVEFLVSFYNNEISEKSEIFDDQFSVERPDGSNFTLKIRSTKLEDSAMYFCASSGSTVTYEQYFGPGTRLTVT.

This clone appeared a single time. V gene TRBV11-3 combines with J gene TRBJ2-5; 9 bases align to TRBD2. The CDR3 covers 15 residues. Per the germline V gene, CDR1 is SGHNT and CDR2 is YENEEA. V lost 3 bases to trimming and J lost 7 bases; unmatched junction nucleotides: 9. CDR3 DNA sequence: TGTGCCAGCAGCTTTAGCGGGGGAGATTTCGCGACCCAGTACTTC. Protein product: CASSFSGGDFATQYF.

The chain is built from TRBV27 and TRBJ1-5, with TRBD1 matching 10 bases. Trimming removed 6 bases from V and 6 bases from J; junction bases left unmatched: 5. Germline lookup yields CDR1 MNHEY and CDR2 SMNVEV (reference sequence). The CDR3 spans 14 residues. CDR3 amino acids: CASRPGQGSQPQHF. The DNA of the CDR3 is TGTGCCAGCAGACCGGGACAGGGGTCTCAGCCCCAGCATTTT.

This clone was found a few times. The rearrangement joins TRBV4-1 to TRBJ2-5; TRBD1 might be the D (6 bases). V lost 2 bases, J lost 5 bases, and 15 bases lay in between. Per germline, CDR1 MGHRA and CDR2 YSYEKL. The CDR3 is 15 amino acids. The CDR3 loop is CASSQSPGARETQYF. The CDR3 DNA reads as TGCGCCAGCAGCCAATCACCAGGGGCTAGGGAGACCCAGTACTTC.

This clone was picked up a small number of times. The chain couples TRBV29-1 to TRBJ2-1, with TRBD1 as a possible D gene (6 bases). Trimming cost V 4 bases and J 4 bases, with 17 bases left between them. This CDR3 is 15 amino acids long. Germline CDR1 reads SQVTM; CDR2 reads ANQGSEA. CDR3 loop: CSVGTTGTPYNEQFF. CDR3 coding DNA: TGCAGCGTTGGAACAACAGGGACCCCTTACAATGAGCAGTTCTTC.

The rearrangement links TRBV19 to TRBJ1-5, with TRBD1 as a possible D gene (5 bases). Trimming took 5 bases from V and 2 from J, leaving 13 bases between them. Per the germline V gene, CDR1 is LNHDA and CDR2 is SQIVND (reference sequence). The CDR3 sequence is 15 residues long. CDR3 coding DNA: TGTGCCAGTAGTGACAGAGGCAGCGGCAATCAGCCCCAGCATTTT. Encoded protein: CASSDRGSGNQPQHF.